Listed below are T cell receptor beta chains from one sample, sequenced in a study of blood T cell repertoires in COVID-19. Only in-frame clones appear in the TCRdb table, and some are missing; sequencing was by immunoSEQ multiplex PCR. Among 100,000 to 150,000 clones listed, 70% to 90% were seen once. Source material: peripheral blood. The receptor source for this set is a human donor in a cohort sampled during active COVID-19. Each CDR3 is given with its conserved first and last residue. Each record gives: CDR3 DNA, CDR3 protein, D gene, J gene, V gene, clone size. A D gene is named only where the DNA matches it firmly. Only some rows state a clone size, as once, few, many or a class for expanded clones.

TGCGCCAGCATGGGGCGGGACGGTGGTAGTTATGGCTACACCTTC | CASMGRDGGSYGYTF | - | TRBJ1-2 | TRBV4-1 | -
TGTGCCAGCAGCTCGGGACAGGGAAATCAGCCCCAGCATTTT | CASSSGQGNQPQHF | TRBD1 | TRBJ1-5 | TRBV28 | -
TGTGCCAGCAGTTCAACAGGGCCGGGGTCACCCCTCCACTTT | CASSSTGPGSPLHF | - | TRBJ1-6 | TRBV25-1 | -
TGTGCCAGCAGTACGGGACACCCTCAGACCTACGAGCAGTACTTC | CASSTGHPQTYEQYF | - | TRBJ2-7 | TRBV6-5 | -
TGTGCCAGCAGCCAAGCGGAGGACAATCAGCCCCAGCATTTT | CASSQAEDNQPQHF | - | TRBJ1-5 | TRBV16 | -
TGCGCCAGCAGCCAAGATCACAGGACTAGGGGCACAGATACGCAGTATTTT | CASSQDHRTRGTDTQYF | TRBD2 | TRBJ2-3 | TRBV4-1 | -
TGTGCCAGCAGTGACTTCCCAAACTCTGGGGCCAACGTCCTGACTTTC | CASSDFPNSGANVLTF | - | TRBJ2-6 | TRBV6-4 | -
TGTGCCATCAGTGAGCCGGAAGGCGGAAGGAGGGGAAACTATGGCTACACCTTC | CAISEPEGGRRGNYGYTF | - | TRBJ1-2 | TRBV10-3 | -
TGCGCCAGCAGCCACGGACTAGCGGGAGCTGGGGGCCCACAAGAGACCCAGTACTTC | CASSHGLAGAGGPQETQYF | TRBD2 | TRBJ2-5 | TRBV5-1 | once
TGTGCCAGCAGCCAAGGCCACGGAGCTAACTATGGCTACACCTTC | CASSQGHGANYGYTF | - | TRBJ1-2 | TRBV4-2 | -
TGTGCCAGCAGCCAAGCCAGAAAAAATGAGCAGTTCTTC | CASSQARKNEQFF | - | TRBJ2-1 | TRBV14 | once
TGCGCCAGCAGCCGCATGGGACAGGGGGCAGGGGAGCAGTACTTC | CASSRMGQGAGEQYF | TRBD1 | TRBJ2-7 | TRBV5-1 | once
TGTGCCAGCAGCCTCGGACAGGGAAAACAGTACTTC | CASSLGQGKQYF | TRBD1 | TRBJ2-7 | TRBV14 | -
TGTGCCATCAGTGAGTCTAAAACAGGGGCCCTTCTGGAGCCCCAGCATTTT | CAISESKTGALLEPQHF | TRBD1 | TRBJ1-5 | TRBV10-3 | -
TGTGCCAGTAGTAGTAGCGGGGGGGCCTGGAATGAGCAGTTCTTC | CASSSSGGAWNEQFF | TRBD2 | TRBJ2-1 | TRBV19 | -
TGCGCCAGCAGCCACCCCGGACAGGGGGCGGAAGCTTTCTTT | CASSHPGQGAEAFF | TRBD1 | TRBJ1-1 | TRBV4-1 | -
TGCGCCAGCAGCCCTCAAGTCATAACAGGTGGGACCGGGGAGCTGTTTTTT | CASSPQVITGGTGELFF | - | TRBJ2-2 | TRBV5-1 | -
TGCAGTGCTAGTGACGGACTAGCGGGAACCTACGAGCAGTACTTC | CSASDGLAGTYEQYF | TRBD2 | TRBJ2-7 | TRBV20-1 | -
TGCGCCAGCAGCCAAGCTCGGGGGTACCAAGAGACCCAGTACTTC | CASSQARGYQETQYF | - | TRBJ2-5 | TRBV4-1 | -
TGTGCCAGCAGTTACCCGACGCAGGCGGGGGGAATCCAAGAGACCCAGTACTTC | CASSYPTQAGGIQETQYF | TRBD2 | TRBJ2-5 | TRBV6-2/TRBV6-3 | once
TGTGCCAGCAGTGAAGCGCTTCAGGGCTATGGCTACACCTTC | CASSEALQGYGYTF | - | TRBJ1-2 | TRBV2 | -
TGTGCCAGCACCAGAGGGGACAGGCTAAGTGGCTACACCTTC | CASTRGDRLSGYTF | TRBD1 | TRBJ1-2 | TRBV2 | -
TGTGCCAGCAATTTCGGGACAGGGGCTTTCACAGATACGCAGTATTTT | CASNFGTGAFTDTQYF | TRBD1 | TRBJ2-3 | TRBV2 | few
TGTGCCAGCAGTTTAAGGGGAACGCAGTATTTT | CASSLRGTQYF | - | TRBJ2-3 | TRBV12-3/TRBV12-4 | -
TGTGCCAGCAGTGAAGGTAGGAGCAATGAGCAGTTCTTC | CASSEGRSNEQFF | - | TRBJ2-1 | TRBV2 | -
TGTGCCAGCAGTTTAAGACAGGGGGCCGGGCAGCCCCAGCATTTT | CASSLRQGAGQPQHF | TRBD1 | TRBJ1-5 | TRBV27 | -
TGTGCTAGCAGCTCCACTGGGACAGGGCTCCCCGGGGAGCTGTTTTTT | CASSSTGTGLPGELFF | TRBD1 | TRBJ2-2 | TRBV7-7 | -
TGTGCCAGCACGCAAGCGGACCCCTACGAGCAGTACTTC | CASTQADPYEQYF | - | TRBJ2-7 | TRBV6-5 | -
TGCAGCGTCCCCTCCGGGACTAGCAGACGCTCCTACAATGAGCAGTTCTTC | CSVPSGTSRRSYNEQFF | TRBD2 | TRBJ2-1 | TRBV29-1 | -
TGTGCCAGCAGCCAAGACCGAGGAGACGAGCAGTACTTC | CASSQDRGDEQYF | - | TRBJ2-7 | TRBV3-1/TRBV3-2 | -
TGCGCCAGCAAAGGGGGCTCGTACGAGCAGTACTTC | CASKGGSYEQYF | TRBD1 | TRBJ2-7 | TRBV5-1 | -
TGTGCCAGCAGTATGACTAGGAAGACCGGGGAGCTGTTTTTT | CASSMTRKTGELFF | - | TRBJ2-2 | TRBV2 | -
TGTGCCAGCAGCTTAGGGACTAGCGGGAACAATGAGCAGTTCTTC | CASSLGTSGNNEQFF | TRBD2 | TRBJ2-1 | TRBV7-9 | many
TGTGCCAGCAGTTTATTCGACAGGGACACAGATACGCAGTATTTT | CASSLFDRDTDTQYF | TRBD1 | TRBJ2-3 | TRBV28 | -
TGTGCCAGCAGCGTAGGACCGACAGGGCGTAGCGAAGCTTTCTTT | CASSVGPTGRSEAFF | TRBD1 | TRBJ1-1 | TRBV9 | once
TGTGCCAGCAGCCCAGGACAGACCCCCACAGATACGCAGTATTTT | CASSPGQTPTDTQYF | - | TRBJ2-3 | TRBV28 | -
TGTGCCATCAGTGCGGTGACTAGCGGGAGCTCCTACGAGCAGTACTTC | CAISAVTSGSSYEQYF | TRBD2 | TRBJ2-7 | TRBV10-3 | -
TGCGCCAGCAGCTTGATGGGACTAGCGGGCGCCGGGGAGCTGTTTTTT | CASSLMGLAGAGELFF | TRBD2 | TRBJ2-2 | TRBV5-1 | -
TGCGCCAGCAGCTTGGGGGGCAGGGGGCCCTACGAGCAGTACTTC | CASSLGGRGPYEQYF | TRBD1 | TRBJ2-7 | TRBV5-1 | -
TGTGCCAGCAGTTTCAATATCGCAGGGGGGATTGGCTACACCTTC | CASSFNIAGGIGYTF | TRBD1 | TRBJ1-2 | TRBV27 | -
TGTGCCAGCAGGAGGATGGGAGGAGGGTACCCAACTAATGAAAAACTGTTTTTT | CASRRMGGGYPTNEKLFF | - | TRBJ1-4 | TRBV27 | once
TGCGCCAGCAGCTTTACAGGAACGAACACTGAAGCTTTCTTT | CASSFTGTNTEAFF | - | TRBJ1-1 | TRBV5-1 | -
TGCGCCAGCCTTCTCAACGGGGTCGGCACAGATACGCAGTATTTT | CASLLNGVGTDTQYF | - | TRBJ2-3 | TRBV4-1 | -
TGTGCCACCAGCAGGCCGCGGGATGGCTACACCTTC | CATSRPRDGYTF | - | TRBJ1-2 | TRBV15 | -
TGTGCCAGCAGCTTCTCACGGGGAGGCACTGAAGCTTTCTTT | CASSFSRGGTEAFF | - | TRBJ1-1 | TRBV11-2 | once
TGTGCCAGCAGCTTAGAGGGCGGGTTCGCTTTCTTT | CASSLEGGFAFF | - | TRBJ1-1 | TRBV13 | -
TGCGCCAGCAGCTCATCGGGACAGGGAGGAAGTTGGGATGGCTACACCTTC | CASSSSGQGGSWDGYTF | TRBD1 | TRBJ1-2 | TRBV5-1 | -
TGTGCCAGCAGTTACTCGAGGGGGCCCAGCACAGATACGCAGTATTTT | CASSYSRGPSTDTQYF | TRBD1 | TRBJ2-3 | TRBV6-5 | -
TGTGCCAGCAGGAGGGGACACTCGGGTCAGCCCCAGCATTTT | CASRRGHSGQPQHF | - | TRBJ1-5 | TRBV2 | few
TGTGCCAGCAGCCAAGACGAAGCGGGAGGGAACATTCAGTACTTC | CASSQDEAGGNIQYF | TRBD2 | TRBJ2-4 | TRBV4-2 | once
TGTGCCAGCAGGGTACTAGCGGGGTCCTACAATGAGCAGTTCTTC | CASRVLAGSYNEQFF | TRBD2 | TRBJ2-1 | TRBV6-4 | -
TGTGCCAGCAGCCCCGGGACTAGCGGGAGGGGAGAGCAGTACTTC | CASSPGTSGRGEQYF | TRBD2 | TRBJ2-7 | TRBV6-5 | -
TGTGCCAGTAGTACCGGACAAGAAGGCTACACCTTC | CASSTGQEGYTF | - | TRBJ1-2 | TRBV19 | -
TGTGCCAGCAGTTTAAGGGGGACTAGCGGGAGAGTCAATGAGCAGTTCTTC | CASSLRGTSGRVNEQFF | TRBD2 | TRBJ2-1 | TRBV27 | few
TGTGCCAGCAGCCCGGACTCACTTTGGACCGGGGAGCTGTTTTTT | CASSPDSLWTGELFF | - | TRBJ2-2 | TRBV6-2/TRBV6-3 | -
TGTGCCACCAGCCCTCGACAGCCTAGCACAGATACGCAGTATTTT | CATSPRQPSTDTQYF | - | TRBJ2-3 | TRBV15 | -